The 12 T cell receptor beta chains presented below share a single source sample, sequenced in a study of T cell responses to AZD1222 COVID-19 vaccine (dated by TCRdb to about 2021). In the paper's terms, the time point label means: about 28 days (+/-7) after the second vaccine dose. Library construction relied on the immunoSEQ multiplex PCR assay. Sourced from immuneACCESS, this table was stored by TCRdb with only in-frame sequences that have V and J called. A share of the clones is absent; for the studies checked, an unresolved V gene accounts for under half, and the remainder has no known explanation. The sample includes just under 35,000 clones, with approximately 84% observed a single time. The leading ten clones occupy 9.5% to 11% of the sample. This material consisted of peripheral blood, taken 28 days after the second AZD1222 dose. The source of these receptors is an adult who received the AZD1222 COVID-19 vaccine.

This chain links TRBV28 with TRBJ2-7; 7 bases are shared with TRBD1. Germline CDR1 is MDHEN and CDR2 is SYDVKM. Losses at the gene ends were 5 bases for V and 2 bases for J; bases not matched to a gene: 6. The CDR3 sequence is 14 residues long. The CDR3, as DNA: TGTGCCAGCAGTCCGACAGGGAACACCTACGAGCAGTACTTC. Amino acid sequence: CASSPTGNTYEQYF.

The rearrangement uses TRBV10-2 and TRBJ2-7; 10 bases are a match to TRBD2. The V gene's germline CDR1 is WSHSY and CDR2 SAAADI. The CDR3 covers 14 residues. The junction had 9 bases not matched to a gene; V was cut back by 7 bases and J by 6 bases. The CDR3 DNA reads as TGCGCCAGCACATTTGAACTAGCGGGATTCGAGCAGTACTTC. Encoded protein: CASTFELAGFEQYF.

This chain connects TRBV5-1 to TRBJ2-2; 7 bases are shared with TRBD2. Trimming took 0 bases from V and 2 from J; bases not matched to a gene: 7. Germline V CDR1 and CDR2: SGHRS, YFSETQ. The length of the CDR3 is 17 residues. CDR3 nucleotides: TGCGCCAGCAGCTTGGAGGGAGCTAGCGGTAACACCGGGGAGCTGTTTTTT. Its protein is CASSLEGASGNTGELFF.

The table lists this clone with a few counts. The chain recombines TRBV3-1 (or the pseudogene TRBV3-2) with TRBJ2-2; no clear D. Germline CDR1 and CDR2: LGHDT and YNNKEL (reference sequence). This CDR3 contains 15 residues. Trimming removed 4 bases from V and 0 bases from J, with 9 bases in between. The CDR3 nucleotides read TGTGCCAGCAGCCCGTCGCCGGCGAACACCGGGGAGCTGTTTTTT. This translates into CASSPSPANTGELFF.

The chain is built from TRBV3-1 (or the pseudogene TRBV3-2) and TRBJ2-2, with D possibly being TRBD1 (5 bases). Germline lookup yields CDR1 LGHDT and CDR2 YNNKEL (reference sequence). This CDR3 is built from 15 residues. Trimming stripped 4 bases from V and 3 bases from J, with 12 bases between. CDR3 in DNA: TGTGCCAGCAGCCCAGGTGGACACTACACCGGGGAGCTGTTTTTT. Residues: CASSPGGHYTGELFF.

The chain links TRBV4-1 to TRBJ2-1; TRBD2 matches 8 bases. V was pared by 0 bases and J by 7 bases, with 5 bases of the junction left unmatched. The CDR3 runs to 15 residues. Germline lookup yields CDR1 MGHRA and CDR2 YSYEKL. CDR3 DNA sequence: TGCGCCAGCAGCCAAGAGGGGACTAGGGGTAATGAGCAGTTCTTC. As protein: CASSQEGTRGNEQFF.

The chain links TRBV5-6 to TRBJ2-5; weak D call: TRBD2 (5 bases). Germline lookup yields CDR1 SGHDT and CDR2 YYEEEE. The CDR3 extends over 13 amino acids. Trimming shortened V by 4 bases and J by 2 bases, and 9 bases separated the two germline ends. CDR3 in amino acids: CASSRGQQETQYF. As DNA, the CDR3 is TGTGCCAGCAGCCGAGGGCAGCAAGAGACCCAGTACTTC.

V gene TRBV4-2 combines with J gene TRBJ2-6; D may match TRBD1 or TRBD2 (6 bases each). The CDR3 is 17 residues long. Germline V gene sequence: CDR1 LGHNA, CDR2 YNFKEQ. V dropped 4 bases and J dropped 2 bases, with 15 bases sitting between them. CDR3 protein: CASSPEGGTAGANVLTF. In DNA form, the CDR3 reads TGTGCCAGCAGCCCCGAGGGGGGAACTGCTGGGGCCAACGTCCTGACTTTC.

The V gene is TRBV28, the J gene TRBJ2-7; tentative D call: TRBD1 (5 bases). Germline V gene lookup returns CDR1 MDHEN and CDR2 SYDVKM. The CDR3 contains 16 residues. V was trimmed by 5 bases and J by 1 base, leaving 18 bases between them. The CDR3 sequence is CASSRMGQGLSYEQYF. The CDR3 DNA sequence: TGTGCCAGCAGTCGCATGGGGCAGGGATTATCCTACGAGCAGTACTTC. The variable domain in full, with the rest retrieved from reference TRBV28 and TRBJ2-7, is DVKVTQSSRYLVKRTGEKVFLECVQDMDHENMFWYRQDPGLGLRLIYFSYDVKMKEKGDIPEGYSVSREKKERFSLILESASTNQTSMYLCASSRMGQGLSYEQYFGPGTRLTVT.

This clone was counted a single time. The rearrangement uses TRBV5-1 and TRBJ2-7; TRBD2 agrees at 7 bases. The V gene's germline CDR1 is SGHRS and CDR2 YFSETQ. The J segment lost 6 bases and the V segment lost 4 bases, leaving 10 bases of the junction unmatched. The CDR3 contains 14 residues. CDR3 DNA: TGCGCCAGCAGCCTAGGCCCGACGGGGGGCGAGCAGTACTTC. Protein: CASSLGPTGGEQYF.

The rearrangement joins TRBV19 to TRBJ1-6, with a possible D match to TRBD1 (6 bases). Germline CDR1 is LNHDA and CDR2 is SQIVND (reference sequence). CDR3 length: 17 residues. Between the trimmed V and J ends, which lost 5 bases and 6 bases, there was a span of 20 bases. The CDR3 region is CASSHPLGGRVNSPLHF. In DNA form, the CDR3 reads TGTGCCAGTAGTCACCCACTGGGGGGCAGGGTTAATTCACCCCTCCACTTT.

V usage is TRBV5-1 and J usage is TRBJ2-1; 9 bases map to TRBD1. The CDR3 is 16 residues long. Per germline, CDR1 SGHRS and CDR2 YFSETQ. V lost 1 base, J lost 6 bases, and 8 bases stayed unmatched. The CDR3 DNA follows: TGCGCCAGCAGCTTGCGGCCGAGGACAGGGGCCAATGAGCAGTTCTTC. Translation: CASSLRPRTGANEQFF.